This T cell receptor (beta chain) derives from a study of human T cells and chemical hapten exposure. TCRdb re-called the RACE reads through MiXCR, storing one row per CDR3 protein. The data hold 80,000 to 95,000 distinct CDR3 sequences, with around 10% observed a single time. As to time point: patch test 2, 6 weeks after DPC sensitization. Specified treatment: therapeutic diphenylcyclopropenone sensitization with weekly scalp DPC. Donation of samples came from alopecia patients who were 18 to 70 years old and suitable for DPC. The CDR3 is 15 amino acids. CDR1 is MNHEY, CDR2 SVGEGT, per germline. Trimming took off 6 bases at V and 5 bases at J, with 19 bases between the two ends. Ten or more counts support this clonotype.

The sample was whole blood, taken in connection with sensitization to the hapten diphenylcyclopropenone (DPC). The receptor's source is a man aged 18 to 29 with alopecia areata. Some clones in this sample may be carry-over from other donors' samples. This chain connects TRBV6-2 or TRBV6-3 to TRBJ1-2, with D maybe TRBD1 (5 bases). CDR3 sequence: CASSLDGDSSYGYTF. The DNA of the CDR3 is TGTGCCAGCAGCCTAGACGGAGACAGTTCATATGGCTACACCTTC.